The present TCR beta chain was sequenced within a study of cytomegalovirus exposure and HLA in healthy donors (dated by TCRdb to about 2017). About the full investigation: An earlier analysis of approximately 590 of the donors reported about 250 Gb of sequence data and roughly 110 million unique TCR beta sequences from about 179 million T cells. Approximately 300 gigabases of sequencing data and tens of millions of unique TCR sequences made up an early release that covered fewer than 650 HLA-typed donors. Of the roughly 430 genotyped donors, about 80% fell in the genetic ancestry cluster associated with self-reported Caucasian donors. The aim of the study was to test whether cataloging public T cell receptors could identify signatures of past pathogen exposure. The study profiled the T cell repertoires of around 700 subjects by immunosequencing and related them to cytomegalovirus serostatus. In addition to the first cohort of 666 subjects, a separate validation cohort of approximately 110 different subjects was used. The study combined high-throughput TCR immunosequencing, statistical association of individual TCRs with disease status, and machine learning to predict cytomegalovirus infection status. To study patterns of TCR occurrence, a later analysis re-analyzed previously published TCR beta repertoires from around 660 donors and added high-resolution HLA genotyping. Rather than drawing on any new phenotypic data, the later analysis identified candidate immune exposures from TCR beta sequences and the way those sequences occurred across donors. An earlier analysis of 587 of the donors used high-throughput TCR beta sequencing to judge whether each TCR beta V gene segment behaved as functional or pseudogenic. Donor age, sex, ethnicity and CMV serostatus were compiled alongside the repertoire data. A later genetic analysis took genome-wide SNP genotypes for about three fifths of the roughly 670 donors and used that subset as a discovery cohort. All discovery cohort repertoires had been generated on a single sequencing platform. Class I and class II HLA loci were covered by the typing at four-digit resolution. The number of donors typed differed by locus, with roughly 629-640 for A, B, C, DRB1 and DQB1, roughly 520 for DQA1, 600 to 610 for DPA1, and around 460 for DPB1. A handful of DR-DQ haplotypes were handled as single units for association and clustering because linkage in the cohort was strong. Across some 400 genotyped donors of the cohort, an average of about 240,000 unique TCR beta nucleotide sequences per donor were sequenced, and roughly 17% of those sequences were non-productive.

Receptor amplification or capture employed the immunoSEQ multiplex PCR assay. A mixture of 60 forward primers for TCR Vbeta segments and 13 reverse primers for TCR Jbeta segments was used in the multiplex PCR. Amplification of the CDR3 region of rearranged TCR beta genes was performed with a multiplex PCR assay on genomic DNA. The amplified TCR beta libraries were sequenced on the Illumina HiSeq System as 87-base-pair reads. On the authors' methods: Across the roughly 640 repertoires, a later analysis counted some 80 million unique TCR beta chains, 8.5 million to 12 million of which were shared by at least two donors. To remove PCR and sequencing errors, raw reads were error-corrected and collapsed into unique sequences using a nearest-neighbor algorithm that merged closely related sequences. V, D and J gene segments were assigned by aligning CDR3 sequences to IMGT reference sequences. For a sequence to be retained, a match of at least six nucleotides to both a V gene segment and a J gene segment was required. Rearrangements were classified as productive when the CDR3 lacked stop codons and remained in frame with V and J, and all other rearrangements were classified as non-productive. CDR3 was defined according to IMGT convention as the region running from the second conserved V-encoded cysteine to the conserved J-encoded phenylalanine. The earlier analysis of some 550 of the donors excluded any sequence lacking an unambiguous match to a single V gene segment. An earlier analysis of several hundred of the donors called V segments functional above 56.7% productive rearrangements and segregating when the between-donor standard deviation exceeded 5%. A statistical classification framework was developed to diagnose cytomegalovirus status using the catalog of TCR beta chain sequences. A later analysis assigned V and J genes by comparing TCR nucleotide sequences with IMGT/GENE-DB human TR gene sequences. In a later analysis, CDR3 sequences and most-parsimonious VDJ recombination scenarios were assigned using the TCRdist pipeline. In a later analysis, each TCR beta chain was defined by its CDR3 amino acid sequence together with its V-gene family, and reads without a unique V-gene family were excluded. A later analysis removed 592 highly shared, low-generation-probability nucleotide sequences to deal with suspected cross-contamination and a sequencing artifact. A later analysis calculated a clonal expansion index for each public chain from normalized within-repertoire ranks of inferred template counts. Generation probabilities in a later analysis came from a VDJ recombination model fitted to out-of-frame rearrangements, and those results were checked against IGoR. In a later analysis, hypergeometric tests were used to score TCR-TCR, TCR-HLA and TCR-CMV co-occurrence, with a repertoire-size bias correction applied to TCR pairs. A later analysis estimated false discovery rates by permuting HLA or CMV assignments 20 times. In a later analysis, co-occurring TCRs were grouped using DBSCAN, with TCRdist sequence similarity added in when clustering inside HLA-allele-positive subsets. Repertoires with fewer than 30,000 or more than 120,000 public chains were left out of co-occurrence clustering, as were a handful of repertoires with anomalous nucleotide sharing. Drawn from immuneACCESS, this table holds only the in-frame rearrangements with V and J called that TCRdb kept. Clones are partly lost; checked studies trace under half to an unresolved V gene and leave the rest unexplained. The V and J calls and the clone size are those of that table, but D and trimming were determined from the DNA. The sample profile shows around 190,000 clones; approximately 82% of them were found once. Of the sample, 0.95% to 1.5% falls within the top ten clones.

Results the study describes overall, beyond this receptor: A later genetic analysis associated a missense DCLRE1C variant with V-gene and J-gene trimming of TCR beta chains, and an independent cohort replicated the association. Linkage disequilibrium might explain the correlated functional status among segregating V segments, but an unknown experimental factor could not be ruled out. In the study, around 150 TCR beta chains were listed as associated with cytomegalovirus. Because the 87-base-pair reads could not distinguish some IMGT-functional V segments, including TRBV6-2 and TRBV6-3, those segments were excluded. A later genetic analysis reported fewer N-insertions in productive TCRs among donors in an Asian-associated ancestry cluster than the roughly 700-donor mean. Because HLA typing was missing for some donors at each locus, association tests included only the typed subset. In a later analysis, HLA-associated TCR beta chains were found to be more clonally expanded and to have lower generation probabilities than equally common non-associated chains. When HLA alleles, especially DR and DQ, strongly co-occurred, attributing TCR associations to individual alleles was difficult. A later analysis found that most CMV-associated TCR beta chains appeared HLA-restricted, with HLA associations seemingly driven largely by CMV exposure. A few of the identified cytomegalovirus-associated TCR beta chains were confirmed in vitro to be specific for cytomegalovirus antigens. Specific HLA alleles were associated with over 15,000 TCR beta sequences at a false discovery rate of 0.05 in a later analysis. According to a later analysis, TCR association rates differed among HLA loci, with DRB1 alleles showing the most associated TCRs and HLA-C alleles showing the fewest. Broadly in line with IMGT annotations, most TCR beta V segments showed up in productive rearrangements about 87% or about 30% of the time in an earlier analysis of 587 of the donors. Across donors, most TCR sequences were observed very rarely, whereas some public TCRs were present in many individuals. According to a later analysis, parvovirus B19, influenza, CMV and Epstein-Barr virus appeared linked to several top co-occurrence clusters. Because counts were too low, approximately 15 rarely observed V segments, including chromosome 9 orphons, were excluded from the earlier analysis of around 640 of the donors. The only immune exposure information available for the cohort was CMV serostatus. A cluster of highly shared sequence variants was judged likely to represent a technical artifact of the sequencing pipeline. Roughly uniform sequencing depth across donors was assumed in presence/absence analyses, although this assumption may not hold. It was suggested by the authors that the approach could potentially be generalized to other disease states and immunological phenotypes. A further reported finding was that TCR beta sequences accurately predicted the HLA-A and HLA-B alleles for most subjects in the first cohort. In this cohort, only TCR beta chains were sequenced, and detectable features were limited by the absence of alpha or paired-chain data. The classifier was reported to diagnose cytomegalovirus status with high specificity and sensitivity in both the original cohort and the validation cohort.

As encoded in the germline V gene, CDR1 is SGHAT while CDR2 is FQNNGV. V is pruned by 1 base and J by 0 bases, leaving 1 base of the junction without a gene match. The CDR3 numbers 16 residues from cysteine through phenylalanine. This entry keeps only the CDR3 DNA: 48 bases, framed from base 1. In total, approximately 700 healthy bone marrow donors made up the cohort. At the time of sampling, all cohort members were nominally healthy, though unrecorded immune exposures were likely present. The donor tested CMV seropositive and was one of the 289 seropositive cohort members. Each donor provided a peripheral blood sample, and peripheral blood mononuclear cells were used for TCR beta sequencing. The Qiagen DNeasy Blood Extraction Kit was used to extract genomic DNA from the blood cell samples. The count of this clone is one. Its cognate antigen has yet to be identified. Base quality data are lacking; no much larger clone is found one base away.

Sequencing input: PBMCs. The sequence is built from TRBV11-2 and TRBJ2-7, with TRBD2 identical over 12 junction bases. The receptor was isolated from a girl aged 2 to 10 in good health and CMV-seropositive. The bases read TGTGCCAGCAGCTTAGCGGGACTAGCGGGCTCCTACGAGCAGTACTTC. It translates to CASSLAGLAGSYEQYF.